The 7 T cell receptor beta chains given below trace back to one sample, sequenced in a study of blood T cell repertoires in COVID-19. The repertoire was sequenced with immunoSEQ multiplex PCR; TCRdb's copy has only in-frame clones and lacks some. The data contain roughly 250,000 clones, roughly 82% of them singletons. The sample taken for sequencing was peripheral blood. Source of these receptors: a woman of 80 years or more with active or convalescent COVID-19.

V gene TRBV10-3 combines with J gene TRBJ1-2, with 8 bases identical to TRBD1. Germline V gene sequence: CDR1 ENHRY, CDR2 SYGVKD. J gave up 4 bases and V 2 bases, and 3 bases lay outside the gene matches. The CDR3 runs to 14 residues. The CDR3 nucleotides read TGTGCCATCAGTGAGGCAGGGACAGGCTATGGCTACACCTTC. It encodes CAISEAGTGYGYTF.

V and J are TRBV28 and TRBJ2-7; 7 bases match TRBD1. The germline CDR1 and CDR2 sequences are MDHEN and SYDVKM. The CDR3 has 14 residues. The V segment lost 6 bases and the J segment 2 bases; nucleotides outside the gene matches: 7. CDR3 protein: CASRARDRTYEQYF. CDR3 coding DNA: TGTGCCAGCAGGGCAAGGGACAGAACCTACGAGCAGTACTTC.

The chain recombines TRBV18 with TRBJ1-2; tentatively, D is TRBD1 (6 bases). There are 14 residues in the CDR3. Trimming removed 4 bases from V and 4 bases from J, with 13 bases in between. Germline values: CDR1 KGHSH, CDR2 LQKENI. The CDR3 DNA reads TGTGCCAGCTCACTGGACAGACCCTCCTATGGCTACACCTTC. It yields the protein CASSLDRPSYGYTF.

This sequence joins TRBV18 and TRBJ2-3, with 9 nucleotides matching TRBD1. Germline V gives CDR1 KGHSH, CDR2 LQKENI. V shed 4 bases and J 4 bases; nucleotides not matched to a gene: 12. The CDR3 loop spans 17 amino acids. CDR3 residues: CASSRTGGSPLADTQYF. The CDR3 bases are TGTGCCAGCTCACGTACAGGGGGCAGTCCTCTCGCAGATACGCAGTATTTT.

The rearrangement joins TRBV18 to TRBJ2-7, with a tentative D call TRBD1 (6 bases). CDR1 is KGHSH, CDR2 LQKENI, per germline. The CDR3 totals 16 residues. The ends were cut back, 3 bases at V and 3 bases at J, with 18 bases in the middle. DNA for the CDR3: TGTGCCAGCTCACCTAAGGGACACGGGACGTTCTACGAGCAGTACTTC. It translates to CASSPKGHGTFYEQYF.

This clone is a singleton in its sample. This chain joins TRBV4-1 and TRBJ2-7, with 8 bases matching TRBD1. The CDR3 runs to 17 residues. V shed 1 base, J shed 3 bases, and the junction held 11 bases outside the gene matches. Per germline, CDR1 MGHRA and CDR2 YSYEKL. The CDR3 loop is CASSQARGPAKNYEQYF. The CDR3 DNA sequence: TGCGCCAGCAGCCAAGCCAGGGGGCCAGCTAAAAACTACGAGCAGTACTTC.

For the CDR3, the DNA is TGTGCCAGCAGTATAAATACTGGGGTTCGGGGAGATACGCAGTATTTT. Protein product: CASSINTGVRGDTQYF. This chain joins TRBV9 and TRBJ2-3; possible D gene TRBD2, 5 bases. CDR3 size: 16 residues. Looked up from germline, CDR1 is SGDLS and CDR2 is YYNGEE. The V gene lost 5 bases and the J gene lost 5 bases, with 21 bases spanning the gap.